Below are 2 T cell receptor beta chains sequenced from a single sample in a study of OX40 agonist ivuxolimab in advanced cancers. Library preparation employed the immunoSEQ multiplex PCR assay. TCRdb carries this immuneACCESS record with in-frame sequences only. Its versions omit some clonotypes, under half of them owing to an unresolved V gene in the studies checked, with the rest unexplained. This sample is represented by tens of thousands of clones; roughly 87% of them were singletons. The ten top clones hold about 0.3% of the sample. The material was CD4+ or CD8+ T cells sorted from blood, obtained in a trial of the OX40 agonist ivuxolimab. Receptors originate from an adult with an advanced solid tumor such as melanoma, head and neck, liver or kidney cancer.

This clone was detected only a few times. V and J are TRBV29-1 and TRBJ1-2, with D possibly matching TRBD1 (6 bases). CDR3 length: 14 residues. Deletions cut 4 bases from V and 2 bases from J, with 14 bases between. The V gene's germline CDR1 is SQVTM and CDR2 ANQGSEA. The CDR3 DNA reads as TGCAGCGTTGCTAGGGGGGTCCTCAACTATGGCTACACCTTC. It yields the protein CSVARGVLNYGYTF.

V and J are TRBV30 and TRBJ2-7; D possibly corresponds to TRBD2 (5 bases). V lost 0 bases and J 3 bases, leaving 9 bases between the germline ends. Germline V gene data show CDR1 as GTSNPN and CDR2 as SVGIG (reference sequence). The CDR3 contains 13 residues. CDR3 sequence: CAWSVSRDYEQYF. As DNA, the CDR3 is TGTGCCTGGAGTGTTTCCCGGGACTACGAGCAGTACTTC.